The 10 T cell receptor beta chains below were found in one sample sequenced in a study of blood T cells in healthy people across ages. Using a J-beta primer mix together with a sample-barcoded 5' primer, a second PCR was run for about 6 to 11 cycles. MiXCR was run by TCRdb on the 5' RACE reads, yielding one entry per CDR3 protein. The sample includes roughly 930,000 distinct CDR3 sequences, 48% of them seen just once. The sequenced sample was blood. These receptors originate from a young man in good health.

With respect to this clonotype: At one end the junction does not follow the germline gene, possibly because of a read error. In DNA form, the CDR3 reads TGTGCCGGCAGTCCGACTTACCAAGAGACCCAGTACTTC. Amino acid sequence: CAGSPTYQETQYF. The chain is built from TRBV6-2 or TRBV6-3 and TRBJ2-5; no definite D call. The CDR3 totals 13 residues. Germline CDR1 MNHEY, CDR2 SVGEGT.

The sample holds a few counts of this clonotype. The chain carries TRBV6-2 or TRBV6-3 and TRBJ2-1, with D possibly matching TRBD1 (6 bases). Trimming pared 6 bases from V and 3 bases from J, leaving 24 bases between. The CDR3 runs 18 residues. Germline-derived CDR1 and CDR2 are MNHEY and SVGEGT. In DNA, the CDR3 is TGTGCCAGCAGCTACCGGGACATGGCGATATTCTACTACAATGAGCAGTTCTTC. Amino acid sequence: CASSYRDMAIFYYNEQFF.

This clonotype was picked up a small number of times. The CDR3, as DNA: TGTGCCAGCAGTGGGGGGATAGAGGAAGACTATGGCTACACCTTC. Translation gives CASSGGIEEDYGYTF. The V and J genes are TRBV2 and TRBJ1-2; tentative D call: TRBD1 (5 bases). Germline CDR1 reads SNHLY; CDR2 reads FYNNEI. The ends were cut back, 4 bases at V and 3 bases at J, with 15 bases in the middle. The CDR3 contains 15 residues.

The chain links TRBV4-3 to TRBJ2-1; weak D call: TRBD2 (7 bases). The CDR3 covers 16 residues. The V end lost 1 base, the J end lost 4 bases, and 14 bases lay between the germline ends. Germline CDR1 LGHNA, CDR2 YSLEER. The CDR3, as DNA: TGCGCCAGCAGCCAAGTGGGAGGGGGGCGATACAATGAGCAGTTCTTC. It is translated as CASSQVGGGRYNEQFF.

This clonotype was observed many times. This rearrangement joins TRBV7-2 to TRBJ1-2; D perhaps matches TRBD1 (5 bases). The V and J ends lost 4 bases and 5 bases respectively, with 14 bases between them. The CDR3 sequence is 14 residues long. Per germline, CDR1 SGHTA and CDR2 FQGNSA. CDR3 amino acids: CASSSVRGVYGYTF. CDR3 DNA sequence: TGTGCCAGCAGCTCGGTCCGGGGCGTATATGGCTACACCTTC.

The chain joins TRBV20-1 to TRBJ2-3, with unresolved D. CDR1 is DFQATT, CDR2 SNEGSKA, per germline (reference sequence). This CDR3 is 12 amino acids long. V dropped 1 base and J dropped 5 bases, with 7 bases sitting between them. The DNA for the CDR3 is TGCAGTGCTAGAGCTGGGCGAGATACGCAGTATTTT. The encoded protein is CSARAGRDTQYF.

This chain uses TRBV6-2 or TRBV6-3 with TRBJ2-5; 7 bases fit TRBD2. CDR3 length equals 14 residues. Per germline, CDR1 MNHEY and CDR2 SVGEGT. J lost 1 base, V lost 7 bases, and 6 bases had no gene match. The DNA for the CDR3 is TGTGCCAGCATTCCGGGGGGACCCCAAGAGACCCAGTACTTC. Translating it yields CASIPGGPQETQYF.

The chain is built from TRBV12-3 or TRBV12-4 and TRBJ1-2; D is uncertain. The CDR3 is made up of 13 amino acids. The V end lost 6 bases, the J end lost 7 bases, and 15 bases lay between the germline ends. CDR3 in amino acids: CASSPRRRVGYTF. CDR3 DNA sequence: TGTGCCAGCAGCCCCCGAAGAAGGGTTGGCTACACCTTC.

The chain has TRBV7-9 and TRBJ1-6; D remains unclear. There are 13 residues in the CDR3. Germline values: CDR1 SEHNR, CDR2 FQNEAQ (reference sequence). The V end was cut by 6 bases, the J end by 12 bases, with 15 bases between. CDR3 sequence reads: CASSFRADGPLHF. The CDR3 DNA reads TGTGCCAGCAGTTTTCGGGCAGACGGACCCCTCCACTTT.

A note on this clonotype: Just one base apart from a much larger clone, this may be a read error. The J gene is TRBJ2-5, the V gene TRBV10-3; 10 bases align to TRBD2. Trimming cost V 3 bases and J 11 bases; bases outside gene matches: 15. CDR3 size: 16 residues. The germline gives CDR1 ENHRY, CDR2 SYGVKD. CDR3 sequence reads: CAISEERGGTYNEQYF. Written as DNA, the CDR3 is TGTGCCATCAGTGAAGAGCGGGGGGGAACCTACAATGAGCAGTACTTC.